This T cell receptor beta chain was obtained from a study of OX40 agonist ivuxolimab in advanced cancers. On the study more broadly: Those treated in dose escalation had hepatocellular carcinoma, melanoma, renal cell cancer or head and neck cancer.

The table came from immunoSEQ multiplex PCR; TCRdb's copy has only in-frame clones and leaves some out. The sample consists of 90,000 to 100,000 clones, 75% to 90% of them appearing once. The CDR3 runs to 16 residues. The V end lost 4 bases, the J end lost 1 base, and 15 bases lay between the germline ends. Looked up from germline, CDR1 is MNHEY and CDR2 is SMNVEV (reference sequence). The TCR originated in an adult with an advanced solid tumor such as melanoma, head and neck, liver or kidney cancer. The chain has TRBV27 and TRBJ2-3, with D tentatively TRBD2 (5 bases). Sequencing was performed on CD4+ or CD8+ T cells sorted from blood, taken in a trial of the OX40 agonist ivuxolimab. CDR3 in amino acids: CASSYRTSPRTDTQYF. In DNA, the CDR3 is TGTGCCAGCAGTTATCGGACTTCACCTCGCACAGATACGCAGTATTTT.